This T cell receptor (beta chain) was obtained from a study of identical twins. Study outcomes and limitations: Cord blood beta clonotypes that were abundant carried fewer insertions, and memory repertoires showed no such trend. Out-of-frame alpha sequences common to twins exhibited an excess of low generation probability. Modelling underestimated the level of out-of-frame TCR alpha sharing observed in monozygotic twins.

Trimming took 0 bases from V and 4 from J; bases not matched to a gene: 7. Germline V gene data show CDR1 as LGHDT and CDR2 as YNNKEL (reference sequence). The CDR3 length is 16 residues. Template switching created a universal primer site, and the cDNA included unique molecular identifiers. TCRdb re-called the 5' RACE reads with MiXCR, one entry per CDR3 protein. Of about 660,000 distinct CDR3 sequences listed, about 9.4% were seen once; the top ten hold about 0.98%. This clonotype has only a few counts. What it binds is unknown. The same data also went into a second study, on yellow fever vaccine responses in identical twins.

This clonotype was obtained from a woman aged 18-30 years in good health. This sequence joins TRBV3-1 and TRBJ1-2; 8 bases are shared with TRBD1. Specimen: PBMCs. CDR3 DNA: TGTGCCAGCAGCCAAGATGCCCCAGGGGGCGGCTATGGCTACACCTTC. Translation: CASSQDAPGGGYGYTF.